This TCR beta chain derives from a study of cytomegalovirus exposure and HLA in healthy donors. Primers: 60 Vbeta forward and 13 Jbeta reverse. Profiling relied on immunoSEQ multiplex PCR, and the TCRdb table lists in-frame clones only, not all of them. The repertoire consists of 120,000 to 150,000 clones, with roughly 82% occurring once and the leading ten covering approximately 3%. Germline V lookup: CDR1 MNHEY, CDR2 SVGAGI. The length of the CDR3 is 14 residues. The V gene end was trimmed by 8 bases and the J gene end by 3 bases; junction bases not matched to a gene: 7. General observations from the study: Association with HLA alleles at 0.05 false discovery rate was found for around 17,000 TCR beta sequences in a later analysis. Per a later analysis, HLA-associated TCR beta chains showed more clonal expansion than other, equally common TCR beta chains. Later analysis placed DRB1 highest and HLA-C lowest in TCR association rates, which differed by HLA locus. CMV serostatus was the sole immune exposure information available.

Of note for this clone: Its antigen is unidentified.

This chain links TRBV6-5 with TRBJ2-4; TRBD2 matches 7 bases. This sequence was found in a male donor in good health and CMV-seronegative. The sample comprised PBMCs. Here the CDR3 reads CASERGGNKNIQYF. CDR3 nucleotides: TGTGCCAGCGAGCGGGGCGGTAACAAAAACATTCAGTACTTC.